What follows are 4 T cell receptor beta chains derived from one specimen sequenced in a study of blood T cell repertoires in COVID-19 (dated by TCRdb to about 2020). Libraries were built with the immunoSEQ multiplex PCR assay. The clones in this table, taken by TCRdb from immuneACCESS, are in-frame only. Not every clone is retained; where verified, under half of the shortfall comes from an unresolved V gene, and the cause of the rest is unknown. A total of 270,000 or so clones appear in this sample, approximately 81% of them only once. The ten largest clonotypes hold under 8% of the sample. Sequencing was done on a sample of PBMCs or T cells enriched from blood (not recorded which). These receptors all stem from a woman aged 45-59 years who had been exposed to COVID-19.

This clone showed up just once. The rearrangement joins TRBV7-3 to TRBJ2-5, with 9 bases fitting TRBD1. Per the germline V gene, CDR1 is SGHTA and CDR2 is FQGTGA. There are 15 residues in the CDR3. J lost 5 bases, V lost 5 bases, and 9 bases had no gene match. CDR3 residues: CASSLTGGFGETQYF. For the CDR3, the DNA is TGTGCCAGCAGCCTTACAGGGGGCTTTGGGGAGACCCAGTACTTC.

This clone was counted once. The chain is built from TRBV10-3 and TRBJ1-2, with D possibly matching TRBD1 (6 bases). V lost 4 bases and J 1 base, leaving 10 bases between the germline ends. This CDR3 comprises 14 residues. The germline V gene has CDR1 ENHRY and CDR2 SYGVKD. As DNA, the CDR3 is TGTGCCATCAGTGGGGTCAGGGGTAACTATGGCTACACCTTC. Translation: CAISGVRGNYGYTF.

This clone showed up just a few times. V gene TRBV29-1 combines with J gene TRBJ1-3; D may be TRBD1 (5 bases). V was clipped by 4 bases and J by 0 bases, with 10 bases between them. Looked up from germline, CDR1 is SQVTM and CDR2 is ANQGSEA. The CDR3 is made up of 14 amino acids. The CDR3 sequence: CSVVGAASGNTIYF. Written as DNA, the CDR3 is TGCAGCGTTGTAGGGGCTGCCTCTGGAAACACCATATATTTT.

The chain uses TRBV28 and TRBJ1-1, with 8 bases aligning to TRBD1. Trimming at V came to 2 bases and at J to 1 base, leaving 6 bases not matched to a gene. The CDR3 totals 16 residues. Germline CDR1 MDHEN, CDR2 SYDVKM. CDR3 in DNA: TGTGCCAGCAGTTTAGGCGACAGGGGACAGAACACTGAAGCTTTCTTT. It translates to CASSLGDRGQNTEAFF.